This TCR beta chain was obtained from a study of T cells in Graves' hyperthyroidism and ophthalmopathy. The CDR3 runs 14 residues. V was clipped by 6 bases and J by 1 base, with 10 bases between them. Germline V CDR1 and CDR2: DFQATT, SNEGSKA (reference sequence). Amplification yielded TCR beta CDR3 regions, with RNA transcripts as the source. The HTBI set primed first-round TCR CDR3 RT-PCR. MiXCR was run by TCRdb on the multiplex PCR reads, yielding one entry per CDR3 protein. The sample has hundreds of thousands of distinct CDR3 sequences; around 15% are singletons. A lack of ophthalmopathy progression within 18 months defined stable Graves' hyperthyroidism. Lactation, pregnancy, other autoimmune disease or uncontrolled infection led to exclusion of patients. Diagnosis rested on symptoms, serum thyroxine and TRAb, thyroid ultrasound, and orbital computed tomography. Fresh peripheral blood, around 9.2 ml of it, supplied the PBMCs.

The chain links TRBV20-1 to TRBJ1-6, with D unresolved. Material: blood. This clonotype was sampled from a woman aged 25-40 years with Graves' hyperthyroidism. CDR3: CSAPVKSYNSPLHF. In nucleotides, the CDR3 is TGCAGTGCCCCAGTGAAATCCTATAATTCACCCCTCCACTTT.